This T cell receptor (beta chain) comes out of a study of T-cell memory formation after mild COVID-19. In regard to this clonotype: Its antigen is unidentified.

This CDR3 comprises 14 residues. Trimming left V 0 bases short and J 10 bases short, with 13 bases between. The germline V gene has CDR1 LGHDT and CDR2 YNNKEL (reference sequence). TCRdb recomputed calls from the 5' RACE reads with MiXCR, one row per CDR3 protein. The table includes fewer than 450,000 distinct CDR3 sequences, roughly a quarter detected once. Study-wide results and caveats: Memory cells collected pre-infection included some clones that later responded, suggesting cross-reactive memory joined. A second wave expanding day 15 to 37 was CD4+-biased; contracting clones were balanced.

This sequence was found in an adult woman who had mild COVID-19 (a few samples of this study predate the infection). Cell type and time point are not known. V and J are TRBV3-1 and TRBJ2-1; D not resolved. The sequencing sample was made of PBMCs or a T cell subset sorted from them (not recorded which). CDR3 in amino acids: CASSQDLAREEQFF. In nucleotides, the CDR3 is TGTGCCAGCAGCCAAGATCTTGCACGAGAAGAGCAGTTCTTC.